This T cell receptor (beta chain) was captured in a study of T-cell memory formation after mild COVID-19. Overall study: TCR clusters largely stayed donor specific.

This clonotype turned up a few times. No antigen is known for it. CDR3 length: 12 residues. Germline V gene lookup returns CDR1 SEHNR and CDR2 FQNEAQ (reference sequence). Trimming removed 5 bases from V and 8 bases from J; junction bases left unmatched: 5. TCRdb re-analysed the 5' RACE reads in MiXCR, keeping a single row per CDR3 protein. The repertoire consists of tens of thousands of distinct CDR3 sequences, with 11% to 15% occurring once and the leading ten covering 31%. General observations from the study: A balance of CD4 and CD8 characterized clones contracting day 15 to 85, whereas later expanders leaned CD4+.

The sequencing input was PBMCs or a T cell subset sorted from them (not recorded which). This chain uses TRBV7-9 with TRBJ1-1; 7 nucleotides match TRBD1. This TCR was recovered from an adult woman who had mild COVID-19 (a few samples of this study predate the infection). Cell type and time point are not known. This CDR3 is CASSPTGSEAFF. The CDR3 DNA reads TGTGCCAGCAGCCCGACAGGGTCAGAAGCTTTCTTT.